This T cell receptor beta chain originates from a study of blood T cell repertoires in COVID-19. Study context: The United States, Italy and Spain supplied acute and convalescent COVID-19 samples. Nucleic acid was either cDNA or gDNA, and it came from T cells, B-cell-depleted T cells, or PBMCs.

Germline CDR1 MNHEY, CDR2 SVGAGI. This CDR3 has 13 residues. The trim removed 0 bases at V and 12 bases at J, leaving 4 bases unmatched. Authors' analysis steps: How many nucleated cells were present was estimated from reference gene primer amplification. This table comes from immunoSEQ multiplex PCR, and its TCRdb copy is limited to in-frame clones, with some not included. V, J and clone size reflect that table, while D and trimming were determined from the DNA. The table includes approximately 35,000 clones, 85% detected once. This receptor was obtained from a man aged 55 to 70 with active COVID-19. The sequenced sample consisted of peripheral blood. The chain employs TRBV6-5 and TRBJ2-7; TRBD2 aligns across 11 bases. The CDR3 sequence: CASSYSLAGGTYF. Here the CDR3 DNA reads TGTGCCAGCAGTTACTCCTTAGCGGGAGGGACGTACTTC.